One sample yielded the 9 T cell receptor beta chains listed below, sequenced in a study of OX40 agonist ivuxolimab in advanced cancers. Produced via immunoSEQ multiplex PCR; TCRdb's table is partial and in-frame only. Of tens of thousands of clones listed, around 89% are singletons. The sequences come from CD4+ or CD8+ T cells sorted from blood, collected in a trial of the OX40 agonist ivuxolimab. The receptor set was obtained from an adult with an advanced solid tumor such as melanoma, head and neck, liver or kidney cancer.

This clone came up once. The V and J genes are TRBV6-5 and TRBJ2-7; tentatively, D is TRBD2 (6 bases). The CDR3 runs to 16 residues. Trimming pared 4 bases from V and 3 bases from J, leaving 19 bases between. The V gene's germline CDR1 is MNHEY and CDR2 SVGAGI. The CDR3 protein is CASSSPGTSGYYEQYF. The CDR3 nucleotides are TGTGCCAGCAGTTCCCCAGGGACTTCTGGATACTACGAGCAGTACTTC.

The chain uses TRBV9 and TRBJ1-1; D may be TRBD1 (5 bases). Looked up from germline, CDR1 is SGDLS and CDR2 is YYNGEE. This CDR3 spans 15 amino acids. V lost 4 bases, J lost 5 bases, and 18 bases lay in between. CDR3 sequence (DNA): TGTGCCAGCAGCCCCCCCCGCGGGGCGGTGACTGAAGCTTTCTTT. As protein: CASSPPRGAVTEAFF.

The sample holds one count of this clone. The genes are TRBV7-9 and TRBJ1-1; D is ambiguous. This CDR3 region has 14 residues. Germline V gene lookup returns CDR1 SEHNR and CDR2 FQNEAQ (reference sequence). Trimming pared 1 base from V and 3 bases from J, leaving 9 bases between. Written as DNA, the CDR3 is TGTGCCAGCAGCTTAGGGGGAAGTTACACTGAAGCTTTCTTT. Translation: CASSLGGSYTEAFF.

The chain couples TRBV28 to TRBJ1-5; TRBD1 matches at 7 bases. The CDR3 is 12 amino acids. Germline trimming cut 8 bases from V and 2 bases from J; bases unmatched to any gene: 0. From germline, CDR1 is MDHEN and CDR2 SYDVKM. The CDR3 here is CASDRGNQPQHF. The CDR3 bases are TGTGCCAGCGACAGGGGCAATCAGCCCCAGCATTTT.

This chain uses TRBV28 with TRBJ2-3; TRBD1 aligns across 8 bases. The ends lost 6 bases at V and 5 bases at J; junction bases unmatched: 7. Looked up from germline, CDR1 is MDHEN and CDR2 is SYDVKM. This CDR3 region has 14 residues. The CDR3 coding sequence is TGTGCCAGCAGGTTCTGGGGGACAGGAGATACGCAGTATTTT. Protein product: CASRFWGTGDTQYF.

The chain carries TRBV4-3 and TRBJ2-1, with TRBD1 identical over 7 bases. CDR1 is LGHNA and CDR2 is YSLEER in the germline V gene. V lost 3 bases to trimming and J lost 6 bases; unmatched junction nucleotides: 8. The CDR3 is made up of 15 amino acids. DNA for the CDR3: TGCGCCAGCAGCCACTTACAGGGGAGAGGCAATGAGCAGTTCTTC. Its translation: CASSHLQGRGNEQFF.

CDR3 region: CATSSPGTSNSPLHF. The CDR3 bases are TGTGCCACCAGCAGCCCCGGGACCTCTAATTCACCCCTCCACTTT. The chain combines TRBV15 with TRBJ1-6, with D possibly matching TRBD1 (5 bases). The germline V gene has CDR1 LNHNV and CDR2 YYDKDF (reference sequence). The CDR3 runs to 15 residues. The V end was cut by 3 bases, the J end by 6 bases, with 12 bases between.

This chain uses TRBV5-8 with TRBJ2-7; no firm D call. Trimming shortened V by 1 base and J by 4 bases, and 3 bases separated the two germline ends. Germline values: CDR1 SGHTS, CDR2 YDEGEE. The CDR3 runs 11 residues. The CDR3 reads CASSLPYEQYF. Written as DNA, the CDR3 is TGTGCCAGCAGCTTGCCTTACGAGCAGTACTTC.

The genes are TRBV19 and TRBJ1-2, with D tentatively TRBD1 (6 bases). This CDR3 comprises 12 residues. Trimming shortened V by 7 bases and J by 8 bases, and 14 bases separated the two germline ends. The germline gives CDR1 LNHDA, CDR2 SQIVND (reference sequence). The CDR3 here is CASTTGMEGYTF. CDR3 DNA sequence: TGTGCCAGTACCACAGGGATGGAAGGCTACACCTTC.